Listed here are 21 T cell receptor beta chains from one sample, sequenced in a study of vaccination effects on CD4 cells after COVID-19. Profiled with immunoSEQ multiplex PCR; TCRdb holds only in-frame clones, not every one. The sample has roughly 33,000 clones, 73% seen once. Antigen-specific CD4+ T cells were expanded (with viral peptide pools) by the ViraFEST assay ahead of sequencing. Cultured cells yielded isolated CD4+ T cells after 10 to 11 days. Among the vaccine recipients, none had a prior SARS-CoV-2 infection, and nucleocapsid antibodies were negative. No cognate antigen is known for these TCRs. The specimen comprised CD4+ T cells from PBMCs cultured with HCoV-OC43 spike peptides, sampled before COVID-19 vaccination. The subset was: HCoV-OC43 spike overlapping peptide pool stimulation. The source is a human donor who received a COVID-19 vaccine.

This clone was observed a handful of times. V and J are TRBV4-2 and TRBJ2-1, with 12 bases aligning to TRBD2. This CDR3 comprises 16 residues. Looked up from germline, CDR1 is LGHNA and CDR2 is YNFKEQ. V was pared by 4 bases and J by 4 bases, with 5 bases of the junction left unmatched. The CDR3 nucleotides read TGTGCCAGCAGCCGAACACTAGCGGGAGGATACAATGAGCAGTTCTTC. It specifies CASSRTLAGGYNEQFF.

CDR3 in amino acids: CASSPIGGNTEAFF. CDR3 sequence (DNA): TGTGCCAGCAGTCCCATAGGGGGGAACACTGAAGCTTTCTTT. The rearrangement uses TRBV6-4 and TRBJ1-1, with D possibly TRBD1 on 6 matching bases. This CDR3 contains 14 residues. Germline CDR1 reads MRHNA; CDR2 reads SNTAGT. V shed 5 bases and J shed 1 base, with 11 bases lying between them.

V gene TRBV18 combines with J gene TRBJ1-5; D is unresolved. V was clipped by 3 bases and J by 8 bases, with 11 bases between them. This CDR3 spans 13 amino acids. Germline V lookup: CDR1 KGHSH, CDR2 LQKENI. The CDR3 reads CASSPDQTEPQHF. Written as DNA, the CDR3 is TGTGCCAGCTCACCGGACCAAACGGAGCCCCAGCATTTT.

The rearrangement links TRBV5-6 to TRBJ1-1; D possibly corresponds to TRBD1 (6 bases). The germline V and J ends were trimmed by 4 bases and 4 bases, with 14 bases remaining between them. Germline CDR1 SGHDT, CDR2 YYEEEE. The CDR3 totals 14 residues. CDR3 in amino acids: CASSRQAGITEAFF. The CDR3 nucleotides are TGTGCCAGCAGCCGACAGGCAGGGATCACTGAAGCTTTCTTT.

The V gene is TRBV7-6, the J gene TRBJ2-2; 8 bases align to TRBD1. This CDR3 has 15 residues. V was pared by 2 bases and J by 5 bases, with 4 bases of the junction left unmatched. Germline CDR1 SGHVS, CDR2 FNYEAQ. This chain's CDR3 is CASSLTTGVTGELFF. CDR3 in DNA: TGTGCCAGCAGCTTAACGACAGGGGTGACCGGGGAGCTGTTTTTT.

The chain carries TRBV5-1 and TRBJ2-7, with 7 bases aligning to TRBD2. V shed 0 bases and J 2 bases; nucleotides not matched to a gene: 8. The V gene's germline CDR1 is SGHRS and CDR2 YFSETQ. The CDR3 is 16 residues long. The CDR3 DNA follows: TGCGCCAGCAGCTTGGCGGGGGGTAGCGGACCCTACGAGCAGTACTTC. Residues: CASSLAGGSGPYEQYF.

V usage is TRBV6-2 or TRBV6-3 and J usage is TRBJ2-7, with TRBD1 matching over 7 bases. The trim removed 6 bases at V and 3 bases at J, leaving 14 bases unmatched. CDR3 length: 16 amino acids. Germline CDR1 and CDR2: MNHEY and SVGEGT. The CDR3 coding sequence is TGTGCCAGCAGCCGGACAAGACAGGGTGGGGGCTACGAGCAGTACTTC. Protein: CASSRTRQGGGYEQYF.

The chain is built from TRBV27 and TRBJ1-1, with TRBD1 as a possible D gene (5 bases). V lost 4 bases and J lost 3, with 18 bases in between. The CDR3 spans 16 residues. Per the germline V gene, CDR1 is MNHEY and CDR2 is SMNVEV (reference sequence). In nucleotides, the CDR3 is TGTGCCAGCAGTTCTCTCGGGGCAGAGAGGGACACTGAAGCTTTCTTT. It is translated as CASSSLGAERDTEAFF.

This chain joins TRBV19 and TRBJ1-2; weak D call: TRBD1 (6 bases). The length of the CDR3 is 15 residues. Germline V gene sequence: CDR1 LNHDA, CDR2 SQIVND (reference sequence). V was cut by 1 base and J by 5 bases, with 14 bases left in between. This CDR3 reads CASSIGIGQPYGYTF. CDR3 coding DNA: TGTGCCAGTAGTATAGGAATCGGACAGCCTTATGGCTACACCTTC. The full variable domain, its missing parts supplied by reference TRBV19 and TRBJ1-2, is DGGITQSPKYLFRKEGQNVTLSCEQNLNHDAMYWYRQDPGQGLRLIYYSQIVNDFQKGDIAEGYSVSREKKESFPLTVTSAQKNPTAFYLCASSIGIGQPYGYTFGSGTRLTVV.

This clone was counted only a few times. The rearrangement links TRBV10-3 to TRBJ1-2; 7 nucleotides agree with TRBD1. This CDR3 spans 15 amino acids. CDR1 and CDR2 (germline): ENHRY, SYGVKD. The V segment lost 7 bases and the J segment 2 bases; nucleotides outside the gene matches: 10. The CDR3 here is CAITPRTGGNYGYTF. CDR3 DNA: TGTGCCATCACCCCGAGGACAGGTGGGAACTATGGCTACACCTTC.

This rearrangement joins TRBV6-6 to TRBJ1-5; D gene ambiguous. Trimming shortened V by 0 bases and J by 3 bases, and 9 bases separated the two germline ends. The CDR3 loop spans 15 amino acids. Germline CDR1 MNHNY, CDR2 SVGAGI (reference sequence). CDR3 sequence: CASSYSGGDNQPQHF. The CDR3, as DNA: TGTGCCAGCAGTTACTCCGGAGGAGACAATCAGCCCCAGCATTTT.

V usage is TRBV6-2 or TRBV6-3 and J usage is TRBJ1-4, with D maybe TRBD1 (5 bases). Trimming shortened V by 5 bases and J by 8 bases, and 15 bases separated the two germline ends. CDR1 and CDR2 (germline): MNHEY, SVGEGT. The CDR3 totals 14 residues. CDR3 sequence reads: CASSGPGHGEKLFF. DNA of the CDR3: TGTGCCAGCAGTGGGCCAGGGCATGGAGAAAAACTGTTTTTT.

The chain has TRBV6-1 and TRBJ1-2; tentative D call: TRBD1 (5 bases). Per germline, CDR1 MNHNS and CDR2 SASEGT. V was cut by 0 bases and J by 2 bases, with 10 bases left in between. This CDR3 contains 15 residues. The CDR3 region has the DNA TGTGCCAGCAGTGAAGCCGGAGGGGTAAACTATGGCTACACCTTC. The encoded protein is CASSEAGGVNYGYTF.

J is TRBJ1-2 and V is TRBV10-3; 10 positions agree with TRBD1. The V segment lost 5 bases and the J segment 5 bases; nucleotides outside the gene matches: 2. Per the germline V gene, CDR1 is ENHRY and CDR2 is SYGVKD. CDR3 length: 13 amino acids. In DNA form, the CDR3 reads TGTGCCATCAGTTCGGGACAGGGGTATGGCTACACCTTC. Protein sequence: CAISSGQGYGYTF.

The V call is TRBV6-5, the J call TRBJ2-1; D is uncertain. The CDR3 is 12 residues long. With 6 bases removed from V and 3 bases from J, the gap between germline ends came to 6 bases. CDR1 is MNHEY, CDR2 SVGAGI, per germline. The CDR3 reads CASRAIYNEQFF. The CDR3 region has the DNA TGTGCCAGCAGGGCCATCTACAATGAGCAGTTCTTC.

The chain uses TRBV19 and TRBJ2-1, with 13 bases identical to TRBD2. The CDR3 sequence is 16 residues long. The germline CDR1 and CDR2 sequences are LNHDA and SQIVND (reference sequence). V lost 5 bases, J lost 7 bases, and 8 bases stayed unmatched. The CDR3 DNA reads as TGTGCCAGTAGTCCCACACTAGCGGGAGGGTGGAATGAGCAGTTCTTC. Protein: CASSPTLAGGWNEQFF. The entire variable domain, with the rest obtained from reference TRBV19 and TRBJ2-1, is as follows: DGGITQSPKYLFRKEGQNVTLSCEQNLNHDAMYWYRQDPGQGLRLIYYSQIVNDFQKGDIAEGYSVSREKKESFPLTVTSAQKNPTAFYLCASSPTLAGGWNEQFFGPGTRLTVL.

This chain connects TRBV20-1 to TRBJ2-1; 10 positions match TRBD2. The germline V gene encodes CDR1 DFQATT and CDR2 SNEGSKA (reference sequence). V gave up 3 bases and J gave up 7 bases; unmatched junction bases: 9. This CDR3 has 15 amino acids. CDR3 residues: CSASSSGRARNEQFF. CDR3 in DNA: TGCAGTGCTAGTTCGAGCGGGAGGGCTAGGAATGAGCAGTTCTTC.

The chain carries TRBV11-2 and TRBJ2-1; 12 bases match TRBD2. The germline CDR1 and CDR2 sequences are SGHAT and FQNNGV. This CDR3 spans 15 amino acids. V trimming: 5 bases; J trimming: 8 bases; junction bases outside the gene matches: 7. CDR3 DNA: TGTGCCAGCAGCCTAGGAGGGACTAGCGGGTATGAGCAGTTCTTC. Its translation: CASSLGGTSGYEQFF.

The chain combines TRBV5-1 with TRBJ1-4, with TRBD1 identical over 10 bases. Trimming took 5 bases from V and 5 from J; bases not matched to a gene: 9. The CDR3 contains 16 residues. Germline-derived CDR1 and CDR2 are SGHRS and YFSETQ. CDR3 coding DNA: TGCGCCAGCAGGGTTGGCCCGGGACAGGGGAATGAAAAACTGTTTTTT. Translated: CASRVGPGQGNEKLFF.

This clone was counted ten times or more. This sequence joins TRBV7-9 and TRBJ1-2; 9 nucleotides line up with TRBD1. Germline V lookup: CDR1 SEHNR, CDR2 FQNEAQ (reference sequence). The CDR3 has 15 amino acids. Trimming removed 5 bases from V and 2 bases from J; junction bases left unmatched: 6. CDR3 amino acids: CASSPTGGENYGYTF. The CDR3, as DNA: TGTGCCAGCAGCCCAACAGGGGGCGAGAACTATGGCTACACCTTC.

The V call is TRBV29-1, the J call TRBJ1-3; D gene unclear. V lost 5 bases and J lost 4, with 12 bases in between. Germline CDR1 is SQVTM and CDR2 is ANQGSEA. This CDR3 contains 13 residues. The CDR3 region is CSVTPRPGNTIYF. DNA of the CDR3: TGCAGCGTTACCCCGAGGCCCGGAAACACCATATATTTT. The full variable domain, completed using reference TRBV29-1 and TRBJ1-3, is SAVISQKPSRDICQRGTSLTIQCQVDSQVTMMFWYRQQPGQSLTLIATANQGSEATYESGFVIDKFPISRPNLTFSTLTVSNMSPEDSSIYLCSVTPRPGNTIYFGEGSWLTVV.